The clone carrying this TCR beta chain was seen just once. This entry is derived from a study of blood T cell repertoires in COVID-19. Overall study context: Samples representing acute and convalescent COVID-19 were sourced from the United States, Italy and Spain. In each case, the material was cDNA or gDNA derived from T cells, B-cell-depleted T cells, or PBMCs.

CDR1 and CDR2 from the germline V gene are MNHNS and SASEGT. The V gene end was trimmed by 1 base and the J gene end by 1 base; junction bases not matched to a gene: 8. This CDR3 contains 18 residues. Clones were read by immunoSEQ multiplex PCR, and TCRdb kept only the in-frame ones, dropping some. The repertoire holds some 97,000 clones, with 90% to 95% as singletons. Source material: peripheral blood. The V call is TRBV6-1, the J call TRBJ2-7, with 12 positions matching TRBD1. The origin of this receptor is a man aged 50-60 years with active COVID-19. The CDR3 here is CASSEEPRDRGRSYEQYV. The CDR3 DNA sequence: TGTGCCAGCAGTGAAGAACCCCGGGACAGGGGGCGATCCTACGAGCAGTACGTC.